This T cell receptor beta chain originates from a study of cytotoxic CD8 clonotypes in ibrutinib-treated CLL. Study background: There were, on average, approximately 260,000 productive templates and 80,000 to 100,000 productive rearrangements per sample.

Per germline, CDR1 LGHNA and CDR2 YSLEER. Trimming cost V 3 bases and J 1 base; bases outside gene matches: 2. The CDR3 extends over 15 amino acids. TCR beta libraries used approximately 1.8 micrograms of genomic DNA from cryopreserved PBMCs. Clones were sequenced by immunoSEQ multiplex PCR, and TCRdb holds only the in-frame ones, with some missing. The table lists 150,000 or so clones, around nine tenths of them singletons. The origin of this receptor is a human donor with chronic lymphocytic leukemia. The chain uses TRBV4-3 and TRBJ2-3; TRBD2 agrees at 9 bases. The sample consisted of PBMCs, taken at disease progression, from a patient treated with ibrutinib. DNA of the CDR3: TGCGCCAGCAGCCAGATAGCGGGAGGCACAGATACGCAGTATTTT. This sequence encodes CASSQIAGGTDTQYF.